The 22 T cell receptor beta chains below come from one sample, sequenced in a study of identical twins. TCRdb used MiXCR to reprocess the 5' RACE reads, holding one entry per CDR3 protein. The data show 450,000 or so distinct CDR3 sequences, approximately 17% seen once. Input material: naive T cells sorted from blood. These receptor sequences come from a man in his forties or fifties in good health.

This clonotype was detected a few times. The V gene is TRBV4-1, the J gene TRBJ2-1; perhaps TRBD2 as D (5 bases). CDR1 is MGHRA and CDR2 is YSYEKL in the germline V gene. This CDR3 contains 16 residues. The V and J ends lost 2 bases and 1 base respectively, with 12 bases between them. As DNA, the CDR3 is TGCGCCAGCAGCCAACTCGCCGGGATTTCCTACAATGAGCAGTTCTTC. This sequence encodes CASSQLAGISYNEQFF.

The rearrangement links TRBV12-3 or TRBV12-4 to TRBJ2-7; D may be TRBD2 (6 bases). The CDR3 loop spans 14 amino acids. V shed 5 bases and J shed 0 bases, with 11 bases lying between them. The DNA of the CDR3 is TGTGCCAGCAGTCGCCTGGGGGGCTCCTACGAGCAGTACTTC. Amino acid sequence: CASSRLGGSYEQYF.

The chain joins TRBV7-9 to TRBJ1-2, with 8 bases that match TRBD1. CDR3 length equals 12 residues. Germline assignment: CDR1 SEHNR and CDR2 FQNEAQ (reference sequence). J lost 13 bases, V lost 5 bases, and 9 bases had no gene match. CDR3 DNA sequence: TGTGCCAGCAGCCTCATGACAGGGGAGCGCACCTTC. It encodes CASSLMTGERTF. Variable domain in full (rest from reference TRBV7-9 and TRBJ1-2): DTGVSQNPRHKITKRGQNVTFRCDPISEHNRLYWYRQTLGQGPEFLTYFQNEAQLEKSRLLSDRFSAERPKGSFSTLEIQRTEQGDSAMYLCASSLMTGERTFGSGTRLTVV.

This clonotype was counted at least ten times. The chain has TRBV6-1 and TRBJ1-1; unclear D gene. Trimming removed 6 bases from V and 0 bases from J, with 14 bases in between. The CDR3 extends over 15 amino acids. Germline V CDR1 and CDR2: MNHNS, SASEGT. CDR3 nucleotide sequence: TGTGCCAGCAGCCCGTATCAGCGAATGAACACTGAAGCTTTCTTT. Its protein is CASSPYQRMNTEAFF.

In its sample, this clonotype was seen many times. The chain employs TRBV11-2 and TRBJ2-2; 11 nucleotides align to TRBD2. This CDR3 is 18 amino acids long. V shed 5 bases and J 4 bases; nucleotides not matched to a gene: 12. Germline V lookup: CDR1 SGHAT, CDR2 FQNNGV. The CDR3 nucleotides read TGTGCCAGCAGCCGTACGGGACTAGCGGCATTGGGCACCGGGGAGCTGTTTTTT. It specifies CASSRTGLAALGTGELFF.

The chain is built from TRBV10-3 and TRBJ2-7; D gene ambiguous. In germline, CDR1 is ENHRY, CDR2 SYGVKD. There are 13 residues in the CDR3. With 3 bases removed from V and 0 bases from J, the gap between germline ends came to 6 bases. The CDR3 DNA follows: TGTGCCATCAGTGACCGCAGCTCCTACGAGCAGTACTTC. Amino acids: CAISDRSSYEQYF.

The V gene is TRBV10-3, the J gene TRBJ2-3, with 7 nucleotides matching TRBD2. This CDR3 region has 16 residues. V lost 7 bases to trimming and J lost 3 bases; unmatched junction nucleotides: 13. Germline CDR1 ENHRY, CDR2 SYGVKD. CDR3 sequence: CAIKTRTAGLTDTQYF. The CDR3 nucleotides read TGTGCCATCAAAACTCGGACGGCGGGACTAACAGATACGCAGTATTTT.

This clonotype occurred once. The chain links TRBV3-1 to TRBJ2-5; 9 bases align to TRBD2. Unmatched junction bases numbered 9, after V lost 5 bases and J lost 2 bases. CDR3 length: 16 residues. Germline V CDR1 and CDR2: LGHDT, YNNKEL (reference sequence). CDR3 in DNA: TGTGCCAGCAGCTTTAGGAGACTAGCGGTACAAGAGACCCAGTACTTC. Protein product: CASSFRRLAVQETQYF.

This clonotype was recorded a few times. The chain carries TRBV5-6 and TRBJ2-3; 9 bases map to TRBD1. The germline V gene encodes CDR1 SGHDT and CDR2 YYEEEE. Germline trimming cut 4 bases from V and 1 base from J; bases unmatched to any gene: 1. The CDR3 runs to 14 residues. DNA of the CDR3: TGTGCCAGCAGCCGGACAGGGGGCACAGATACGCAGTATTTT. Translation gives CASSRTGGTDTQYF.

The chain couples TRBV21-1 to TRBJ1-2. TRBV21-1 is reported as a pseudogene. The CDR3 sequence is 15 residues long. CDR3 in amino acids: CASSTIPGLIYGYTF. As DNA, the CDR3 is TGTGCCAGCAGCACTATACCGGGACTGATCTATGGCTACACCTTC.

This clonotype was seen repeatedly, ten times or more. This chain connects TRBV6-2 or TRBV6-3 to TRBJ2-6, with 11 bases lining up with TRBD1. Germline V gene data show CDR1 as MNHEY and CDR2 as SVGEGT. J was trimmed by 1 base and V by 6 bases; bases with no gene match: 8. The CDR3 totals 18 residues. DNA of the CDR3: TGTGCCAGCAGCCCCTGGGACAGGGGGTGGTCTGGGGCCAACGTCCTGACTTTC. As protein: CASSPWDRGWSGANVLTF.

This sequence joins TRBV6-1 and TRBJ2-5; 7 positions agree with TRBD1. The CDR3 consists of 13 residues. V shed 6 bases and J 9 bases; nucleotides not matched to a gene: 10. In germline, CDR1 is MNHNS, CDR2 SASEGT. CDR3 nucleotide sequence: TGTGCCAGCAGGGGAACAGGGGTAAAGCCCCAGTACTTC. The encoded protein is CASRGTGVKPQYF.

This clonotype was seen a few times. V usage is TRBV7-9 and J usage is TRBJ2-2; no firm D call. The V end lost 0 bases, the J end lost 6 bases, and 5 bases lay between the germline ends. Germline CDR1 reads SEHNR; CDR2 reads FQNEAQ (reference sequence). CDR3 length equals 13 residues. The DNA for the CDR3 is TGTGCCAGCAGCTTAGCTTTTCCCGGGGAGCTGTTTTTT. Translating gives CASSLAFPGELFF.

The gene calls are TRBV7-2 and TRBJ2-7; 11 bases map to TRBD2. Germline CDR1 and CDR2: SGHTA and FQGNSA. This CDR3 region has 15 residues. V was pared by 4 bases and J by 4 bases, with 6 bases of the junction left unmatched. The CDR3 sequence is CASSWIAGGPYEQYF. DNA of the CDR3: TGTGCCAGCAGCTGGATAGCGGGAGGGCCTTACGAGCAGTACTTC.

V usage is TRBV20-1 and J usage is TRBJ2-7; D is perhaps TRBD1 (5 bases). CDR3 length: 13 residues. Germline CDR1 reads DFQATT; CDR2 reads SNEGSKA (reference sequence). The V and J ends lost 6 bases and 5 bases respectively, with 17 bases between them. The CDR3 nucleotides read TGCAGTGCAACATTACCAGGGCTGGACGAGCAGTACTTC. Its translation is CSATLPGLDEQYF.

The rearrangement joins TRBV6-1 to TRBJ1-5; a possible D gene is TRBD1 (5 bases). The CDR3 has 14 residues. With 7 bases removed from V and 2 bases from J, the gap between germline ends came to 12 bases. Looked up from germline, CDR1 is MNHNS and CDR2 is SASEGT. The CDR3 DNA is TGTGCCAGCAATAGCCCGGGGGGCAATCAGCCCCAGCATTTT. This translates into CASNSPGGNQPQHF.

In its sample, this clonotype was seen many times. The chain has TRBV29-1 and TRBJ1-5; 7 nucleotides align to TRBD1. CDR3 length equals 12 residues. Trimming took 6 bases from V and 4 from J; bases not matched to a gene: 3. Germline CDR1 and CDR2: SQVTM and ANQGSEA. In DNA form, the CDR3 reads TGCAGCGTGGGGGACAGAAATCAGCCCCAGCATTTT. Amino acid sequence: CSVGDRNQPQHF. Filled out from reference TRBV29-1 and TRBJ1-5, the complete variable domain reads SAVISQKPSRDICQRGTSLTIQCQVDSQVTMMFWYRQQPGQSLTLIATANQGSEATYESGFVIDKFPISRPNLTFSTLTVSNMSPEDSSIYLCSVGDRNQPQHFGDGTRLSIL.

The genes are TRBV6-2 or TRBV6-3 and TRBJ1-5, with TRBD1 identical over 10 bases. The trim removed 6 bases at V and 7 bases at J, leaving 9 bases unmatched. Germline CDR1 MNHEY, CDR2 SVGEGT. The CDR3 sequence is 15 residues long. In DNA form, the CDR3 reads TGTGCCAGCAGACCCGACAGGGGGCTTTGGCAGCCCCAGCATTTT. Protein: CASRPDRGLWQPQHF.

The chain employs TRBV27 and TRBJ2-2; D call uncertain. The CDR3 length is 14 residues. Germline V gene sequence: CDR1 MNHEY, CDR2 SMNVEV (reference sequence). V lost 3 bases to trimming and J lost 1 base, with 6 bases between them. CDR3: CASSFLGNTGELFF. The CDR3 nucleotides read TGTGCCAGCAGTTTTCTTGGGAACACCGGGGAGCTGTTTTTT.

This clonotype appeared a few times. This chain joins TRBV9 and TRBJ1-1, with 7 bases aligning to TRBD1. This CDR3 has 15 amino acids. V trimming: 4 bases; J trimming: 0 bases; junction bases outside the gene matches: 6. Germline V gene data show CDR1 as SGDLS and CDR2 as YYNGEE. The CDR3 nucleotides are TGTGCCAGCAGCCCATCCGGACAGGTGAACACTGAAGCTTTCTTT. Translated, it gives CASSPSGQVNTEAFF.

The V gene is TRBV5-5, the J gene TRBJ1-6, with D possibly TRBD1 on 6 matching bases. Germline CDR1 SGHKS, CDR2 YYEKEE (reference sequence). The CDR3 sequence is 17 residues long. With 2 bases removed from V and 10 bases from J, the gap between germline ends came to 22 bases. The CDR3 sequence: CASSLKIGGATSSPLHF. The CDR3 DNA reads as TGTGCCAGCAGCTTAAAGATTGGGGGGGCTACTTCGTCACCCCTCCACTTT.

This clonotype was found many times. The chain has TRBV25-1 and TRBJ1-2; weak D call: TRBD1 (5 bases). Germline loops: CDR1 MGHDK, CDR2 SYGVNS. CDR3 length: 14 amino acids. Trimming pared 2 bases from V and 2 bases from J, leaving 9 bases between. This chain's CDR3 is CASSEGGGNYGYTF. In DNA form, the CDR3 reads TGTGCCAGCAGTGAAGGTGGGGGGAACTATGGCTACACCTTC.